These T cell receptor beta chains were read from a single sample in a study of CD8 T cells in ankylosing spondylitis. TCRdb reanalysed the 5' RACE reads using MiXCR and keeps one entry per CDR3 protein. The sample includes around 150,000 distinct CDR3 sequences, around a third of them seen just once. Sequenced: synovial fluid, either unsorted or a sorted T cell fraction (not recorded which). All receptors come from a male donor with ankylosing spondylitis. Both conserved end residues are part of each CDR3. Fields, in order: CDR3 protein, CDR3 DNA, J gene, V gene, clone size, D gene. A D gene is named only where the DNA matches it firmly. Expanded clones get a size class; other rows say once, few or many, or leave the size out.

CDR3: CASSRTTVELGNTIYF
DNA: TGTGCCAGCAGTCGGACGACGGTGGAACTAGGAAACACCATATATTTT
J: TRBJ1-3
V: TRBV6-1
size: few
D: NA

CDR3: CASSLTGANTEAFF
DNA: TGTGCCAGCAGCTTAACCGGCGCGAACACTGAAGCTTTCTTT
J: TRBJ1-1
V: TRBV7-3
size: NA
D: NA

CDR3: CASSENREETQYF
DNA: TGTGCCAGCAGTGAAAACAGGGAAGAGACCCAGTACTTC
J: TRBJ2-5
V: TRBV2
size: many
D: NA

CDR3: CASSLGVGATEAFF
DNA: TGTGCCAGCAGCTTAGGTGTGGGGGCCACTGAAGCTTTCTTT
J: TRBJ1-1
V: TRBV7-9
size: many
D: NA

CDR3: CASSVTPSPSGRHTQYF
DNA: TGTGCCAGCAGTGTTACCCCCTCTCCTAGCGGGAGACATACGCAGTATTTT
J: TRBJ2-3
V: TRBV2
size: many
D: TRBD2

CDR3: CASSILKTSGYNEQFF
DNA: TGTGCCAGTAGTATTTTAAAGACTAGCGGCTACAATGAGCAGTTCTTC
J: TRBJ2-1
V: TRBV19
size: few
D: TRBD2

CDR3: CATQRQGADGYTF
DNA: TGTGCCACCCAACGACAGGGGGCTGATGGCTACACCTTC
J: TRBJ1-2
V: TRBV3-1
size: few
D: TRBD1

CDR3: CASSPEEEDTQYF
DNA: TGTGCCAGCAGCCCTGAGGAGGAAGATACGCAGTATTTT
J: TRBJ2-3
V: TRBV28
size: few
D: NA

CDR3: CASSLTGSEYEQYF
DNA: TGCGCCAGCAGCTTGACGGGGTCGGAATACGAGCAGTACTTC
J: TRBJ2-7
V: TRBV5-1
size: NA
D: NA

CDR3: CASSLGLVETQYF
DNA: TGCGCCAGCAGCTTGGGGCTAGTAGAGACCCAGTACTTC
J: TRBJ2-5
V: TRBV5-1
size: few
D: NA

CDR3: CSARGASTDTQYF
DNA: TGCAGCGCCCGAGGCGCCAGCACAGATACGCAGTATTTT
J: TRBJ2-3
V: TRBV29-1
size: NA
D: NA

CDR3: CASSPPLDGGRREAFF
DNA: TGTGCCAGCTCACCACCCCTGGATGGGGGGCGGCGTGAAGCTTTCTTT
J: TRBJ1-1
V: TRBV18
size: NA
D: NA

CDR3: CASSTRGGTQYF
DNA: TGTGCCAGCAGTACACGGGGTGGGACGCAGTATTTT
J: TRBJ2-3
V: TRBV6-5
size: few
D: NA

CDR3: CSARDQALGQGPYGYTF
DNA: TGCAGTGCTAGAGATCAGGCGTTGGGGCAGGGCCCCTATGGCTACACCTTC
J: TRBJ1-2
V: TRBV20-1
size: NA
D: NA

CDR3: CASSHRTESEAFF
DNA: TGTGCCAGCAGTCATAGGACTGAGTCTGAAGCTTTCTTT
J: TRBJ1-1
V: TRBV7-6
size: many
D: NA

CDR3: CSARLAGGPDNEQFF
DNA: TGCAGTGCTCGACTAGCGGGAGGGCCAGACAATGAGCAGTTCTTC
J: TRBJ2-1
V: TRBV20-1
size: NA
D: TRBD2

CDR3: CASSQGAAGGHYEQYF
DNA: TGTGCCAGCAGCCAAGGGGCTGCAGGGGGCCACTACGAGCAGTACTTC
J: TRBJ2-7
V: TRBV3-1
size: NA
D: TRBD1

CDR3: CASSLGPGQGSGYTF
DNA: TGCGCCAGCAGCTTGGGGCCGGGACAGGGTTCCGGCTACACCTTC
J: TRBJ1-2
V: TRBV5-1
size: few
D: TRBD1

CDR3: CASSLAHGVGNTIYF
DNA: TGTGCCAGCAGCTTAGCGCACGGGGTCGGAAACACCATATATTTT
J: TRBJ1-3
V: TRBV7-9
size: few
D: NA

CDR3: CSARTDGYTF
DNA: TGCAGTGCTCGGACGGATGGCTACACCTTC
J: TRBJ1-2
V: TRBV20-1
size: NA
D: NA

CDR3: CASSYSGQGARTEAFF
DNA: TGTGCCAGCAGTTACTCGGGACAGGGGGCGAGGACTGAAGCTTTCTTT
J: TRBJ1-1
V: TRBV6-2/TRBV6-3
size: NA
D: TRBD1

CDR3: CASSQVGGSEQYF
DNA: TGCGCCAGCAGCCAAGTTGGAGGGAGCGAGCAGTACTTC
J: TRBJ2-7
V: TRBV4-3
size: few
D: NA

CDR3: CASSLNTENTEAFF
DNA: TGCGCCAGCAGCTTGAATACGGAGAACACTGAAGCTTTCTTT
J: TRBJ1-1
V: TRBV5-1
size: many
D: NA

CDR3: CSVEDRQGAEAFF
DNA: TGCAGCGTTGAAGATCGACAGGGGGCTGAAGCTTTCTTT
J: TRBJ1-1
V: TRBV29-1
size: many
D: TRBD1

CDR3: CSARSGNEQYF
DNA: TGCAGTGCTAGATCTGGGAACGAGCAGTACTTC
J: TRBJ2-7
V: TRBV20-1
size: many
D: NA

CDR3: CASSLGRALGGYTF
DNA: TGTGCCAGCAGTTTAGGCAGGGCATTAGGTGGCTACACCTTC
J: TRBJ1-2
V: TRBV12-3/TRBV12-4
size: NA
D: NA